The T cell receptor (beta chain) under discussion was sequenced for a study of blood T cell repertoires in COVID-19. As originally analysed: Researchers report that nucleated cell counts were estimated from reference gene primer amplification. TCRdb keeps only in-frame clones here, not all; method: immunoSEQ multiplex PCR. That table is the source of V, J and clone size, and D and trimming were worked out from the DNA. Of fewer than 140,000 clones listed, around 80% were seen once; the top ten hold more than 13%. This receptor was identified in a woman in her sixties or seventies with acute or convalescent COVID-19. Sequencing input: peripheral blood.

The CDR3 DNA follows: TGTGCCTGGAGCGACCCGCCGACCCGGGATGGCTACACCTTC. The encoded protein is CAWSDPPTRDGYTF. This chain connects TRBV30 to TRBJ1-2; D unclear. V was shortened by 3 bases and J by 6 bases, with 17 bases between the two germline ends. The CDR3 has 14 residues. Per the germline V gene, CDR1 is GTSNPN and CDR2 is SVGIG (reference sequence).